This entry is about one T cell receptor beta chain. The target antigen is unknown. TCRdb keeps only in-frame clones here, not all; method: immunoSEQ multiplex PCR. The sample records more than 70,000 clones, approximately 86% being singletons. The data were obtained in a study of OX40 agonist ivuxolimab in advanced cancers. The CDR3 has 13 residues. J was trimmed by 5 bases and V by 4 bases; bases with no gene match: 4. Germline CDR1 is PRHDT and CDR2 is FYEKMQ (reference sequence). Points from the study as a whole: By week 6 at 0.1 to 3.0 mg/kg, blood CD4+ and CD8+ T cells had expanded clonally.

The input for sequencing was CD4+ or CD8+ T cells sorted from blood, taken in a trial of the OX40 agonist ivuxolimab. This TCR derives from an adult with an advanced solid tumor such as melanoma, head and neck, liver or kidney cancer. This sequence joins TRBV13 and TRBJ1-2, with 7 bases matching TRBD1. CDR3 sequence reads: CASSSRTGYGYTF. CDR3 DNA: TGTGCCAGCAGCTCCCGGACAGGATATGGCTACACCTTC.